This T cell receptor beta chain originates from a study of blood T cells in healthy people across ages. Study-level findings and limits: No conclusive comparison of naive versus antigen-experienced cells was possible with unsorted PBMCs.

A J-beta primer mix and a sample-barcoded 5' primer were used in a second PCR of about 6 to 12 cycles. MiXCR, applied by TCRdb to the 5' RACE reads, yields one record per CDR3 protein. The table has around 1.5 million distinct CDR3 sequences, 35% to 45% seen once; the top ten hold 6.5% to 10%. This clonotype appeared once. Its antigen is not known. This receptor was obtained from a woman aged 18-35 years in good health. Specimen: blood.

The CDR3 bases are TGCGCCAGCAGCCGGGGAGGACAGGGGGCGGTAGGGACTGAAGCTTTCTTT. Protein sequence: CASSRGGQGAVGTEAFF. The chain is built from TRBV4-1 and TRBJ1-1; TRBD1 matches at 11 bases. The CDR3 extends over 17 amino acids. The V segment lost 4 bases and the J segment 5 bases; nucleotides outside the gene matches: 12. CDR1 is MGHRA and CDR2 is YSYEKL in the germline V gene.